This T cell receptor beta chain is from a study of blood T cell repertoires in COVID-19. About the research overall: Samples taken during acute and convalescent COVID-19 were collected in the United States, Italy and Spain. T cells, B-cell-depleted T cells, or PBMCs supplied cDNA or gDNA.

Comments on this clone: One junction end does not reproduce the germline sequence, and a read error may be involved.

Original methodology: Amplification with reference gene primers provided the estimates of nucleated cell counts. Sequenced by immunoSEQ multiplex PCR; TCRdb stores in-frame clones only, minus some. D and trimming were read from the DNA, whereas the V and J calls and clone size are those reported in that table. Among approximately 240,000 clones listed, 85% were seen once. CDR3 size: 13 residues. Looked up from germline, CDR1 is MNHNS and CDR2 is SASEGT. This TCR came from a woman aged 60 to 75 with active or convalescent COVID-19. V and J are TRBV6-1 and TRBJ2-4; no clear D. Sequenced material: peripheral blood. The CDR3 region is CASTEPGKNIQYF. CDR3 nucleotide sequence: TGTGCCAGCACTGAACCGGGTAAAAACATTCAGTACTTC.